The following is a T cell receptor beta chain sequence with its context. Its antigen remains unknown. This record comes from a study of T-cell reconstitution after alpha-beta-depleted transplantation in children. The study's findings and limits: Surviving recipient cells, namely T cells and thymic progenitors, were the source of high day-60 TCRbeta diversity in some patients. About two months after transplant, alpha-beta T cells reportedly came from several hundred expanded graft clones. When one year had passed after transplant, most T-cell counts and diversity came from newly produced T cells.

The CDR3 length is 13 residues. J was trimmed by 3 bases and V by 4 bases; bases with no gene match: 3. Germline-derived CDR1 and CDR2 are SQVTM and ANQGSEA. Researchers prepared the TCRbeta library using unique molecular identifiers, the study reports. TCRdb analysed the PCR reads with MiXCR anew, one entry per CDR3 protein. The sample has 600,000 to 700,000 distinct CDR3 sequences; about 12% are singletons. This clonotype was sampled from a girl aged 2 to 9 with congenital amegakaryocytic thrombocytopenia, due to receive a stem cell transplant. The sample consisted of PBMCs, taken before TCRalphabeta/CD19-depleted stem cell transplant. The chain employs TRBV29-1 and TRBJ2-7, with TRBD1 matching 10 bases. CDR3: CSVATGGYYEQYF. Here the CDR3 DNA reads TGCAGCGTTGCGACAGGGGGCTACTACGAGCAGTACTTC.